The sample holds one count of the clone carrying this T cell receptor (beta chain). Its antigen is currently unknown. V shed 6 bases and J shed 5 bases, with 23 bases lying between them. Germline V gene lookup returns CDR1 LNHDA and CDR2 SQIVND (reference sequence). This CDR3 is built from 16 residues. These data are taken from a study of cytomegalovirus exposure and HLA in healthy donors. A multiplex PCR was run with 60 Vbeta primers and 13 Jbeta primers. Assay: immunoSEQ multiplex PCR; the TCRdb copy retains only in-frame clones and omits some. Among 72,000 or so clones, around 80% were seen once, and the ten largest hold about 8%. Study-wide results and caveats: A later analysis linked a missense DCLRE1C variant to TCR beta V- and J-gene trimming. Several top significant clusters appeared, in a later analysis, to be linked to common viral pathogens. Presence/absence analyses rested on an assumption that sequencing depth was roughly uniform across donors. The study recorded some 160 TCR beta chains that were cytomegalovirus-associated.

This sequence was found in a woman aged 25 to 39 in good health and CMV-seropositive. V usage is TRBV19 and J usage is TRBJ2-7; tentatively, D is TRBD1 (6 bases). The sequencing input was PBMCs. In DNA form, the CDR3 reads TGTGCCAGTAGCCGAACAGGGCCCCCGTCGGTAAACGAGCAGTACTTC. This translates into CASSRTGPPSVNEQYF.